Listed below are T cell receptor beta chains from one sample, sequenced in a study of Ad26.COV2.S vaccination and SARS-CoV-2 variants. Libraries were prepared by immunoSEQ multiplex PCR; TCRdb keeps only in-frame clonotypes and omits some of them. The data show about 350,000 clones, with 80% to 90% seen just once and around 11% held by the top ten. Sequenced here: peripheral blood, sampled in a trial of Ad26.COV2.S vaccine versus placebo. These receptors were taken from a person between 18 and 59 years old who received the Ad26.COV2.S COVID-19 vaccine or a placebo. The CDR3 runs from the conserved cysteine through the conserved F or W. Fields, in order: D gene, V gene, J gene, CDR3 protein, CDR3 DNA. The D gene is left open where the match is weak.

D gene: -
V gene: TRBV12-3/TRBV12-4
J gene: TRBJ2-3
CDR3 protein: CASSFNMRKYF
CDR3 DNA: TGTGCCAGCAGTTTTAACATGAGGAAGTATTTT

D gene: -
V gene: TRBV6-4
J gene: TRBJ2-3
CDR3 protein: CASSGSGLATDTQYF
CDR3 DNA: TGTGCCAGCAGTGGCAGCGGGTTAGCCACAGATACGCAGTATTTT

D gene: TRBD1
V gene: TRBV19
J gene: TRBJ2-1
CDR3 protein: CASRTQGTGDYNEQFF
CDR3 DNA: TGTGCCAGTAGGACACAGGGGACAGGGGACTACAATGAGCAGTTCTTC

D gene: -
V gene: TRBV7-2
J gene: TRBJ2-7
CDR3 protein: CASSLGQDYSYEQYF
CDR3 DNA: TGTGCCAGCAGCTTAGGCCAGGACTACTCCTACGAGCAGTACTTC

D gene: -
V gene: TRBV29-1
J gene: TRBJ1-3
CDR3 protein: CSVDDQGFGNTIYF
CDR3 DNA: TGCAGCGTTGATGACCAGGGGTTCGGAAACACCATATATTTT

D gene: TRBD2
V gene: TRBV11-2
J gene: TRBJ2-7
CDR3 protein: CASSPRTSGSFYEQYF
CDR3 DNA: TGTGCCAGCAGCCCCAGGACTAGCGGGAGTTTCTACGAGCAGTACTTC

D gene: TRBD1
V gene: TRBV11-2
J gene: TRBJ2-1
CDR3 protein: CASSPQRTGANEQFF
CDR3 DNA: TGTGCCAGCAGCCCGCAAAGGACAGGGGCCAATGAGCAGTTCTTC

D gene: -
V gene: TRBV4-3
J gene: TRBJ1-1
CDR3 protein: CASSQDRFLMGAEAFF
CDR3 DNA: TGCGCCAGCAGCCAAGATCGTTTCTTAATGGGAGCTGAAGCTTTCTTT

D gene: TRBD2
V gene: TRBV6-5
J gene: TRBJ2-5
CDR3 protein: CASTRSGGETQYF
CDR3 DNA: TGTGCCAGCACCCGGAGCGGGGGAGAGACCCAGTACTTC

D gene: TRBD2
V gene: TRBV15
J gene: TRBJ2-3
CDR3 protein: CATSSGRERSDTQYF
CDR3 DNA: TGTGCCACCAGCAGCGGGCGGGAGCGGTCCGATACGCAGTATTTT

D gene: TRBD1
V gene: TRBV9
J gene: TRBJ2-3
CDR3 protein: CASSVGTGYSTDTQYF
CDR3 DNA: TGTGCCAGCAGCGTCGGGACAGGGTATTCGACAGATACGCAGTATTTT

D gene: -
V gene: TRBV5-1
J gene: TRBJ2-5
CDR3 protein: CASSLLSSGQGQETQYF
CDR3 DNA: TGCGCCAGCAGCCTGCTCAGTTCGGGGCAAGGGCAAGAGACCCAGTACTTC

D gene: TRBD1
V gene: TRBV19
J gene: TRBJ1-4
CDR3 protein: CASSIGTGAGGLFF
CDR3 DNA: TGTGCCAGTAGTATTGGGACAGGCGCTGGTGGACTGTTTTTT

D gene: -
V gene: TRBV7-2
J gene: TRBJ1-1
CDR3 protein: CASSLWGRTEAFF
CDR3 DNA: TGTGCCAGCAGCTTATGGGGGAGGACTGAAGCTTTCTTT

D gene: -
V gene: TRBV18
J gene: TRBJ1-6
CDR3 protein: CASSPAGQGVNSPLHF
CDR3 DNA: TGTGCCAGCTCACCAGCGGGGCAGGGTGTAAATTCACCCCTCCACTTT

D gene: -
V gene: TRBV19
J gene: TRBJ2-7
CDR3 protein: CASSIGGEQYF
CDR3 DNA: TGTGCCAGTAGTATAGGGGGTGAGCAGTACTTC

D gene: -
V gene: TRBV7-8
J gene: TRBJ2-2
CDR3 protein: CASRPRGTSNTGELFF
CDR3 DNA: TGTGCCAGCAGACCTCGCGGGACTTCGAACACCGGGGAGCTGTTTTTT

D gene: -
V gene: TRBV12-3/TRBV12-4
J gene: TRBJ1-2
CDR3 protein: CASSSVVLRGYTF
CDR3 DNA: TGTGCCAGCTCCTCGGTGGTCTTGAGAGGCTACACCTTC

D gene: -
V gene: TRBV7-2
J gene: TRBJ2-1
CDR3 protein: CASSPTGTPSNEQFF
CDR3 DNA: TGTGCCAGCAGCCCAACCGGGACGCCTTCCAATGAGCAGTTCTTC

D gene: TRBD2
V gene: TRBV11-3
J gene: TRBJ2-1
CDR3 protein: CASSLRPGLAEFNEQFF
CDR3 DNA: TGTGCCAGCAGCTTACGTCCCGGACTAGCGGAATTCAATGAGCAGTTCTTC

D gene: -
V gene: TRBV30
J gene: TRBJ2-5
CDR3 protein: CAWSGHNSGAETQYF
CDR3 DNA: TGTGCCTGGAGTGGACACAACTCTGGTGCGGAGACCCAGTACTTC

D gene: -
V gene: TRBV9
J gene: TRBJ1-1
CDR3 protein: CASSVEGRGTEAFF
CDR3 DNA: TGTGCCAGCAGCGTAGAGGGCCGGGGGACTGAAGCTTTCTTT

D gene: -
V gene: TRBV7-8
J gene: TRBJ2-3
CDR3 protein: CASSLVPPGRTDTQYF
CDR3 DNA: TGTGCCAGCAGCTTAGTCCCCCCTGGCCGCACAGATACGCAGTATTTT

D gene: -
V gene: TRBV5-1
J gene: TRBJ2-3
CDR3 protein: CASSLVTDTQYF
CDR3 DNA: TGCGCCAGCAGCTTGGTAACAGATACGCAGTATTTT

D gene: -
V gene: TRBV25-1
J gene: TRBJ2-5
CDR3 protein: CASSEYRAQETQYF
CDR3 DNA: TGTGCCAGCAGTGAATATAGAGCCCAAGAGACCCAGTACTTC

D gene: TRBD1
V gene: TRBV7-2
J gene: TRBJ1-3
CDR3 protein: CASSLAGTVSGNTIYF
CDR3 DNA: TGTGCCAGCAGCTTAGCTGGGACAGTCTCTGGAAACACCATATATTTT

D gene: TRBD2
V gene: TRBV25-1
J gene: TRBJ2-1
CDR3 protein: CASSESSGGASYNEQFF
CDR3 DNA: TGTGCCAGCAGTGAATCCAGCGGGGGGGCCTCCTACAATGAGCAGTTCTTC

D gene: TRBD1
V gene: TRBV18
J gene: TRBJ1-4
CDR3 protein: CASSRQGRYEKLFF
CDR3 DNA: TGTGCCAGCTCACGACAGGGGCGGTATGAAAAACTGTTTTTT

D gene: -
V gene: TRBV11-2
J gene: TRBJ1-4
CDR3 protein: CASSLGLEANEKLFF
CDR3 DNA: TGTGCCAGCAGCTTAGGGCTAGAAGCTAATGAAAAACTGTTTTTT